This record concerns one T cell receptor beta chain sequence. This clone showed up just once. The antigen it binds to is not known. Base qualities are not provided; no much larger clone lies one nucleotide away. This sample stems from a study of blood T cell repertoires in COVID-19 (dated by TCRdb to 2018 to 2020). Describing the broader study: Collaborator samples came from the United States, Italy and Spain and covered acute and convalescent phases of COVID-19. Where HLA class I and class II types were available, the types were taken from metadata supplied by the sample provider, not from assay-based typing. The sample metadata nearly always contained a de-identified subject ID, COVID-19 status, age in years and sex. The material from the prospective study consisted of cDNA or gDNA derived from T cells, B-cell-depleted T cells, or PBMCs. The samples were drawn from two sources: the first 160 participants of the ongoing ImmuneRACE study, and 1,200 or so subjects contributed by 6 global collaborators. The repertoires were released in a freely available public database meant as a resource for research on the immune response to SARS-CoV-2. Deeply sampled blood TCRbeta repertoires from subjects exposed to, actively infected with, or recovered from COVID-19 were included in the dataset.

TCRbeta CDR3 regions were amplified from genomic DNA using the immunoSEQ Assay, a bias-controlled multiplex PCR. Per the source publication's procedure: The number of nucleated cells in each sample was estimated by amplification of reference gene primers within the assay. To quantify the absolute abundance of each unique TCRbeta CDR3 rearrangement, sequence reads were collapsed and filtered. For each sample, productive Simpson clonality was calculated as the square root of Simpson's diversity index over productive rearrangements. Entries here come from immuneACCESS through TCRdb and include only in-frame sequences with V and J called. Some clones fail to appear in such tables; in the studies checked, an unresolved V gene covers under half of the shortfall, and the cause of the remainder is unknown. The DNA gave D and trimming, while V, J and clone size come from that table. In all, the sample holds 250,000 to 300,000 clones, and approximately 90% of those were seen once. The top ten hold approximately 4% of the sample.

Whole blood was collected in K2EDTA tubes by collaborating institutions according to the institutions' own protocols. For TCRbeta analysis, collaborators shipped samples in one of three forms: frozen whole blood, isolated PBMCs, or DNA extracted from either of those sample types. General findings and caveats noted by the study authors: How much clinical and demographic metadata was included differed by source and by participant, and the metadata was provided uncurated.

The germline V gene gives CDR1 as SGHRS and CDR2 as YFSETQ. The CDR3 goes from the cysteine to the phenylalanine over 14 residues. The entry retains the CDR3 DNA only, 42 bases that are in frame from base 1. Trimming takes 0 bases from V and 3 bases from J, and the germline ends sit 8 bases apart. The V gene is TRBV5-1 and the J gene is TRBJ2-3; the D gene is unclear. The clonotype comes from a man aged 18 to 29 with active or convalescent COVID-19. The material sequenced was peripheral blood. CDR3 loop: CASSLDRTTDTQYF. The DNA sequence is as follows: TGCGCCAGCAGCTTGGACAGAACGACAGATACGCAGTATTTT.